This record looks at one TCR beta chain sequence and its context. One base away lies a much larger clone, so this may be a sequencing read error. PBMCs, at least 6 million per sample, were isolated. A sample-barcoded 5' primer and a J-beta primer mix were used in a second PCR of roughly 7 to 12 cycles. All samples gave at least 2.5 million CDR3-containing paired-end reads. TCRdb used MiXCR to reprocess the 5' RACE reads, holding one entry per CDR3 protein. The sample carries about 560,000 distinct CDR3 sequences, about 26% recorded once. V was pared by 1 base and J by 2 bases, with 6 bases between. The CDR3 runs to 13 residues. Germline CDR1 SGDLS, CDR2 YYNGEE. These data are taken from a study of blood T cells in healthy people across ages. These same records also appear under a second study, on T cells of mothers and their children.

The sequenced sample consisted of blood. The chain employs TRBV9 and TRBJ2-5, with unresolved D. This TCR derives from a boy aged 2 to 10 in good health. As DNA, the CDR3 is TGTGCCAGCAGCGTAAACCCGCAAGAGACCCAGTACTTC. This codes for CASSVNPQETQYF.